This TCR beta chain appears in the sequencing data of a study of OX40 agonist ivuxolimab in advanced cancers. Study-wide context: Ivuxolimab, which targeted the costimulatory receptor OX40 (CD134), was an agonistic, fully human IgG2 monoclonal antibody. Intravenous ivuxolimab was administered to patients every 2 weeks at six dose levels: 0.01, 0.1, 0.3, 1.5, 3 and 10 mg/kg. Among the approximately 54 dose-escalation patients, 19 had hepatocellular carcinoma, 15 or so melanoma, 9 renal cell carcinoma and 9 head and neck cancer. In the dose-escalation cohort, approximately 80% of patients were male, and the mean age was roughly 56 years with a range of about 20 to 90. Patients were allowed to have had prior anti-PD-1, anti-PD-L1 or anti-CTLA-4 therapy, and around 40% of the dose-escalation patients had previously received checkpoint inhibitors. Partial responses occurred in three dose-escalation patients: two with cutaneous melanoma and one with hepatocellular carcinoma. Peripheral TCRbeta sequencing was intended to test whether TCR sequence diversity was altered and clonal T-cell expansion was caused by ivuxolimab. The paper describes the monotherapy dose-escalation part (N of about 54 patients) of the phase I trial of ivuxolimab. Overall study outcomes, separate from this receptor: After ivuxolimab, CD8+ T cells had more expanded clones than CD4+ T cells on average. In partial responders in the 0.1-3.0 mg/kg groups, normalized peripheral clonal expansion was found to be among the lowest, especially among CD8+ T cells. Antigen specificity was not determined for the clonally expanded peripheral T cells. At doses of 0.1 to 3.0 mg/kg, clonal expansion of both CD4+ and CD8+ blood T cells was observed from baseline to week 6. Low levels of normalized T-cell clonal expansion were also seen in some patients who did not respond.

Patients with autoimmune disease history or receiving systemic immunosuppression were excluded from the trial. Peripheral blood for TCR sequencing was collected from all dose cohorts at baseline, on cycle 4 day 1, and on cycle 7 day 1. Samples came from an open-label, multicenter, first-in-human phase I dose-escalation trial of ivuxolimab. Adults with locally advanced or metastatic melanoma, renal cell carcinoma, hepatocellular carcinoma or head and neck squamous cell carcinoma were enrolled in the trial. CD4+ and CD8+ T cells were sorted separately from peripheral blood before TCR sequencing. For this clone: There is no known antigen for this receptor. Per-nucleotide qualities are absent, and no much larger clonotype sits a single base away.

For sequencing of the TCRbeta CDR3 region, genomic DNA was extracted from the sorted cells. The immunoSEQ Assay was used for sequencing of TCRbeta CDR3 regions. The immuneACCESS repertoire file appears here via TCRdb, limited to in-frame rearrangements. These files lack a portion of the clones; in checked studies, under half of the deficit traces to unresolved V genes, and the cause of the others is not known. The sample yields about 82,000 clones; roughly 92% were counted once. The ten biggest clones cover about 0.7% of the sample. Cut back by 0 bases and 0 bases, the V and J ends lie 7 bases apart. The CDR3, cysteine through phenylalanine, is 15 amino acids long. This entry keeps only the CDR3 DNA: 45 bases, framed from base 1. Looking up the germline V gene (reference sequence) yields CDR1 SGHKS and CDR2 YYEKEE.

The sequence derives from an adult with an advanced solid tumor such as melanoma, head and neck, liver or kidney cancer. Recombination joined TRBV5-5 with TRBJ1-3; the best D guess is TRBD1, with 5 bases matching. The sequencing used CD4+ or CD8+ T cells sorted from blood, collected in a trial of the OX40 agonist ivuxolimab. The CDR3 here reads CASSLVGTSGNTIYF. DNA sequence: TGTGCCAGCAGCTTGGTGGGGACCTCTGGAAACACCATATATTTT.